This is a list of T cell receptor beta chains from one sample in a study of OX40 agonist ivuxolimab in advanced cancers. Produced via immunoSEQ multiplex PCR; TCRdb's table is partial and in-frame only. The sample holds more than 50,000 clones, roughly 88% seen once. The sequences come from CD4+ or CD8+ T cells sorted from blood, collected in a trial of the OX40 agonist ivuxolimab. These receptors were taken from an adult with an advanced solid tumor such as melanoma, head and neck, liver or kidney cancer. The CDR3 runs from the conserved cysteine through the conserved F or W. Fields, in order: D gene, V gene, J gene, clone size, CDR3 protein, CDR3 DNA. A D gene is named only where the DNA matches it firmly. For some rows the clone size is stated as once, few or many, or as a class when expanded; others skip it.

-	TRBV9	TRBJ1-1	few	CASTPTDTNTEAFF	TGTGCCAGCACCCCGACAGATACCAACACTGAAGCTTTCTTT
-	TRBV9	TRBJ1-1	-	CASSAAQNTEAFF	TGTGCCAGCAGCGCCGCTCAGAACACTGAAGCTTTCTTT
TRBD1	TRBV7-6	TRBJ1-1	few	CASTPPPGQGMNTEAFF	TGTGCCAGCACCCCCCCGCCGGGACAGGGGATGAACACTGAAGCTTTCTTT
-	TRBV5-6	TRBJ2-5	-	CASSDASRGQETQYF	TGTGCCAGCAGCGACGCGTCACGGGGGCAAGAGACCCAGTACTTC
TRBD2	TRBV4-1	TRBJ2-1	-	CASSQAQRGGFINEQFF	TGCGCCAGCAGCCAAGCCCAGCGGGGGGGTTTTATAAATGAGCAGTTCTTC
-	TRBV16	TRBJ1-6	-	CASSQQVGDSPLHF	TGTGCCAGCAGCCAACAGGTGGGGGATTCACCCCTCCACTTT
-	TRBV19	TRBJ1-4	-	CASSMGTGPNEKLFF	TGTGCCAGTAGTATGGGGACGGGGCCGAATGAAAAACTGTTTTTT
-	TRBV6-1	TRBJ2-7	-	CASSDSFSSYEQYF	TGTGCCAGCAGTGACTCGTTTAGCTCCTACGAGCAGTACTTC
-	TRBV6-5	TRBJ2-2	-	CASSYRYTGELFF	TGTGCCAGCAGTTATAGGTACACCGGGGAGCTGTTTTTT
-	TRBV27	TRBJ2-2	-	CASSLGAAYTGELFF	TGTGCCAGCAGTTTAGGGGCGGCTTACACCGGGGAGCTGTTTTTT
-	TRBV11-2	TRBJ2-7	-	CASSHLTVLAEQYF	TGTGCCAGCAGCCACCTGACAGTCCTGGCCGAGCAGTACTTC
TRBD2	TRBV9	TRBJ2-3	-	CASSVVSGAMDTQYF	TGTGCCAGCAGCGTAGTTAGCGGGGCGATGGATACGCAGTATTTT
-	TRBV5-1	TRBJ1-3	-	CASSLASWGIGNTIYF	TGCGCCAGCAGCTTGGCATCGTGGGGAATCGGAAACACCATATATTTT
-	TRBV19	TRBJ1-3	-	CASTWDRNTIYF	TGTGCCAGTACCTGGGACCGAAACACCATATATTTT
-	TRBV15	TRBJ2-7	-	CATSRQRTNYEQYF	TGTGCCACCAGCAGGCAACGGACCAACTACGAGCAGTACTTC
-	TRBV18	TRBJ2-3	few	CASSPLTGLTDTQYF	TGTGCCAGCTCACCATTAACAGGGTTAACAGATACGCAGTATTTT
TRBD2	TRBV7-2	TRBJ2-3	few	CASSLVTSGSTDTQYF	TGTGCCAGCAGCTTAGTGACTAGCGGAAGCACAGATACGCAGTATTTT
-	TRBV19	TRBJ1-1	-	CASSAGTVMNTEAFF	TGTGCCAGTAGTGCCGGGACCGTCATGAACACTGAAGCTTTCTTT
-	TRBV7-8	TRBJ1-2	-	CASSFQGQDYGYTF	TGTGCCAGCAGCTTTCAGGGGCAGGACTATGGCTACACCTTC
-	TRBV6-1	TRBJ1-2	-	CASSEAAVKGVFFF	TGTGCCAGCAGTGAAGCTGCAGTCAAGGGGGTTTTCTTCTTC
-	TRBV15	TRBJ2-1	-	CATSRGPSSYNEQFF	TGTGCCACCAGCAGAGGGCCGAGCTCCTACAATGAGCAGTTCTTC
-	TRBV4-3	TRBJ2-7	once	CASSQDFSRRYEQYF	TGCGCCAGCAGCCAAGATTTCTCGAGGAGGTACGAGCAGTACTTC
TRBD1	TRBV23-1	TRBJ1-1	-	CASSQFDRVGTEAFF	TGCGCCAGCAGTCAATTTGACAGGGTAGGAACTGAAGCTTTCTTT
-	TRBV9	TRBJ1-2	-	CASSVDQGYYGYTF	TGTGCCAGCAGCGTAGACCAGGGTTACTATGGCTACACCTTC
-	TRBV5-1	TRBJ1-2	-	CASSLDGQPANYGYTF	TGCGCCAGCAGCTTGGATGGACAGCCCGCTAACTATGGCTACACCTTC
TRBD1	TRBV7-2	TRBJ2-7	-	CASSPGDRDEQYF	TGTGCCAGCAGCCCTGGGGACAGGGACGAGCAGTACTTC
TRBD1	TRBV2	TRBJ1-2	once	CASKLARTGGYYGYTF	TGTGCCAGCAAACTCGCTAGGACAGGGGGCTACTATGGCTACACCTTC